Listed here are 15 T cell receptor beta chains from one sample, sequenced in a study of regulatory T cells in long-lasting Graves disease. Arm-PCR of CDR3 regions with iRepertoire HTBI primers generated TCR beta libraries. TCRdb passed the multiplex PCR reads through MiXCR, listing each CDR3 protein once. The sample carries roughly 260,000 distinct CDR3 sequences, 15% to 20% recorded once. Documented time point: newly diagnosed GD, antithyroid drugs for less than 3 months. Scientists built the TCR library using RNA that was extracted from PBMCs. These data also featured in a second study, about T cells in Graves' hyperthyroidism and ophthalmopathy.

This specimen consisted of peripheral blood mononuclear cells (PBMCs), obtained at new diagnosis, from a patient treated with antithyroid drugs. All receptors derive from a woman aged 30 to 39 with Graves disease.

This clonotype was observed at least ten times. The chain recombines TRBV3-1 with TRBJ1-1, with unresolved D. Per germline, CDR1 LGHDT and CDR2 YNNKEL (reference sequence). The CDR3 loop spans 14 amino acids. The ends were cut back, 3 bases at V and 4 bases at J, with 12 bases in the middle. The CDR3 DNA follows: TGTGCCAGCAGCCAGAAAGGTTGGAGCACTGAAGCTTTCTTT. As protein: CASSQKGWSTEAFF.

The rearrangement links TRBV15 to TRBJ2-3, with D perhaps matching TRBD2 (5 bases). Per the germline V gene, CDR1 is LNHNV and CDR2 is YYDKDF (reference sequence). This CDR3 contains 15 residues. V shed 0 bases and J shed 7 bases, with 14 bases lying between them. The CDR3 loop is CATSRDPRAPHTQYF. DNA for the CDR3: TGTGCCACCAGCAGAGATCCGCGGGCCCCCCATACGCAGTATTTT.

This clonotype was observed many times. The rearrangement links TRBV6-1 to TRBJ2-7; D not certain. The CDR3 totals 11 residues. The V gene's germline CDR1 is MNHNS and CDR2 SASEGT. Trimming took off 8 bases at V and 2 bases at J, with 7 bases between the two ends. The CDR3 sequence: CASRKAYEQYF. In DNA form, the CDR3 reads TGTGCCAGCCGGAAAGCCTACGAGCAGTACTTC.

Many counts were recorded for this clonotype. The gene calls are TRBV28 and TRBJ1-3, with unresolved D. Germline-derived CDR1 and CDR2 are MDHEN and SYDVKM. The V end was cut by 6 bases, the J end by 1 base, with 13 bases between. The CDR3 runs to 15 residues. This CDR3 is CASSPPSLSGNTIYF. The CDR3 DNA reads TGTGCCAGCAGCCCCCCGTCCTTGTCTGGAAACACCATATATTTT.

This clonotype was counted ten times or more. V is TRBV20-1 and J is TRBJ2-1; no reliable D call. This CDR3 region has 12 residues. Looked up from germline, CDR1 is DFQATT and CDR2 is SNEGSKA (reference sequence). Trimming took 0 bases from V and 11 from J, leaving 11 bases between them. CDR3 in amino acids: CSARDPGDQQFF. As DNA, the CDR3 is TGCAGTGCTAGAGATCCCGGAGACCAGCAGTTCTTC.

This clonotype occurred many times. The chain joins TRBV12-3 or TRBV12-4 to TRBJ2-7; D might be TRBD1 or TRBD2, each matching 6 bases. The germline V and J ends were trimmed by 3 bases and 2 bases, with 11 bases remaining between them. This CDR3 is built from 14 residues. CDR3 residues: CASSLRGGTYEQYF. The DNA for the CDR3 is TGTGCCAGCAGTTTGAGAGGGGGGACCTACGAGCAGTACTTC.

This clonotype came up a few times. This chain connects TRBV4-2 to TRBJ2-1; 12 bases match TRBD2. Germline CDR1 and CDR2: LGHNA and YNFKEQ. This CDR3 has 16 amino acids. The V segment lost 0 bases and the J segment 4 bases; nucleotides outside the gene matches: 1. DNA for the CDR3: TGTGCCAGCAGCCAAGAGACTAGCGGGGGTTACAATGAGCAGTTCTTC. Translation gives CASSQETSGGYNEQFF.

This clonotype was picked up a small number of times. J is TRBJ1-4 and V is TRBV4-1; 11 positions agree with TRBD1. The germline CDR1 and CDR2 sequences are MGHRA and YSYEKL. The CDR3 is 16 amino acids. Trimming cost V 5 bases and J 8 bases; bases outside gene matches: 10. CDR3 nucleotides: TGCGCCAGCAGCGTCCCCGGGGGGACAGGGGGGGAAAAACTGTTTTTT. Amino acid sequence: CASSVPGGTGGEKLFF.

This clonotype was seen at least ten times. The rearrangement links TRBV7-2 to TRBJ1-5; 7 bases align to TRBD1. CDR1 SGHTA and CDR2 FQGNSA come from the germline V gene. The V segment lost 0 bases and the J segment 7 bases; nucleotides outside the gene matches: 15. This CDR3 spans 18 amino acids. The CDR3 reads CASSLAALGGRGGQPQHF. CDR3 nucleotide sequence: TGTGCCAGCAGCTTAGCAGCCTTGGGTGGCAGGGGGGGGCAGCCCCAGCATTTT.

At least ten counts were recorded for this clonotype. The chain recombines TRBV3-1 with TRBJ2-3; TRBD1 is a possible D gene (6 bases). This CDR3 region has 14 residues. CDR1 is LGHDT and CDR2 is YNNKEL in the germline V gene (reference sequence). V lost 4 bases and J lost 4, with 12 bases in between. The CDR3: CASSRQDGSDTQYF. As DNA, the CDR3 is TGTGCCAGCAGCCGACAGGACGGTTCAGATACGCAGTATTTT.

The chain carries TRBV5-5 and TRBJ1-1; D is unresolved. CDR3 length: 15 residues. V gave up 4 bases and J gave up 1 base, with 14 bases separating them. The V gene's germline CDR1 is SGHKS and CDR2 YYEKEE (reference sequence). CDR3 in amino acids: CASSPKGFWNTEAFF. CDR3 nucleotide sequence: TGTGCCAGCAGCCCCAAAGGGTTTTGGAACACTGAAGCTTTCTTT. Combining the CDR3 with reference TRBV5-5 and TRBJ1-1 gives the whole variable domain DAGVTQSPTHLIKTRGQQVTLRCSPISGHKSVSWYQQVLGQGPQFIFQYYEKEERGRGNFPDRFSARQFPNYSSELNVNALLLGDSALYLCASSPKGFWNTEAFFGQGTRLTVV.

A remark on this clonotype: A junction end diverges from the germline sequence, so it may reflect a read error. V and J are TRBV6-1 and TRBJ1-1; no clear D gene. Germline V lookup: CDR1 MNHNS, CDR2 SASEGT. The CDR3 length is 13 residues. CDR3 residues: CAGSRDLDTEAFF. The CDR3 DNA reads as TGTGCCGGCAGTCGAGACTTGGACACTGAAGCTTTCTTT.

There are a few counts of this clonotype. This chain uses TRBV20-1 with TRBJ2-5; 10 bases match TRBD1. CDR3 size: 16 residues. V trimming: 1 base; J trimming: 2 bases; junction bases outside the gene matches: 7. The germline CDR1 and CDR2 sequences are DFQATT and SNEGSKA (reference sequence). In DNA, the CDR3 is TGCAGTGCTAGAGGGGACAGGGGCCGTTTACAAGAGACCCAGTACTTC. Translated: CSARGDRGRLQETQYF.

This clonotype came up many times. The chain joins TRBV20-1 to TRBJ2-7; 7 positions match TRBD1. This CDR3 contains 13 residues. In germline, CDR1 is DFQATT, CDR2 SNEGSKA (reference sequence). V shed 5 bases and J 4 bases; nucleotides not matched to a gene: 8. The CDR3 loop is CSAPQGDNYEQYF. CDR3 bases: TGCAGTGCTCCCCAGGGGGACAATTACGAGCAGTACTTC.

This clonotype was seen ten or more times. The gene calls are TRBV6-1 and TRBJ1-1; D is unresolved. V was pared by 2 bases and J by 7 bases, with 14 bases between. Per the germline V gene, CDR1 is MNHNS and CDR2 is SASEGT. The CDR3 has 14 amino acids. CDR3 sequence (DNA): TGTGCCAGCAGTGAACTTAGTAGGGTTTTTGAAGCTTTCTTT. Its protein product is CASSELSRVFEAFF.